The rows below give T cell receptor beta chains drawn from one sample of a study of blood T cell repertoires in COVID-19. TCRdb's copy holds only in-frame clones and misses some; the assay was immunoSEQ multiplex PCR. The data contain about 270,000 clones, approximately 81% of them singletons. Sequenced input: peripheral blood. The origin of the receptors is a woman younger than 35 with acute or convalescent COVID-19. CDR3s include the opening cysteine and the closing phenylalanine or tryptophan. The D gene is left open where the match is weak. A row's size may be missing; if present it is once, few, many or a size class.

d_gene: -; j_gene: TRBJ2-7; abundance: -; v_gene: TRBV7-9; CDR3aa: CASSLSRTPYEQYF; CDR3nt: TGTGCCAGCAGCTTATCGCGGACACCTTACGAGCAGTACTTC
d_gene: TRBD2; j_gene: TRBJ2-1; abundance: -; v_gene: TRBV6-2/TRBV6-3; CDR3aa: CASSYHRTSSSYNEQFF; CDR3nt: TGTGCCAGCAGTTACCACCGGACTAGCAGTTCCTACAATGAGCAGTTCTTC
d_gene: -; j_gene: TRBJ2-2; abundance: -; v_gene: TRBV19; CDR3aa: CASSPQGGSTGELFF; CDR3nt: TGTGCCAGTAGTCCACAGGGTGGTAGCACCGGGGAGCTGTTTTTT
d_gene: TRBD2; j_gene: TRBJ2-7; abundance: -; v_gene: TRBV14; CDR3aa: CASSHQSGGPSYEQYF; CDR3nt: TGTGCCAGCAGCCACCAGAGCGGGGGCCCCTCCTACGAGCAGTACTTC
d_gene: TRBD1; j_gene: TRBJ1-1; abundance: -; v_gene: TRBV11-2; CDR3aa: CASSPRTGNPEAFF; CDR3nt: TGTGCCAGCAGCCCCAGGACAGGTAACCCTGAAGCTTTCTTT
d_gene: -; j_gene: TRBJ2-1; abundance: -; v_gene: TRBV7-9; CDR3aa: CASTSLGGLYNEQFF; CDR3nt: TGTGCCAGCACCTCTCTTGGCGGGCTGTACAATGAGCAGTTCTTC
d_gene: -; j_gene: TRBJ1-1; abundance: -; v_gene: TRBV3-1/TRBV3-2; CDR3aa: CASSQGNFGTEAFF; CDR3nt: TGTGCCAGCAGCCAAGGAAACTTCGGCACTGAAGCTTTCTTT
d_gene: -; j_gene: TRBJ2-1; abundance: -; v_gene: TRBV21-1; CDR3aa: CATRGGEQFF; CDR3nt: TGTGCCACCCGAGGGGGTGAGCAGTTCTTC
d_gene: -; j_gene: TRBJ2-7; abundance: -; v_gene: TRBV4-1; CDR3aa: CASSQDTGRDEQYF; CDR3nt: TGCGCCAGCAGCCAAGATACCGGCAGGGACGAGCAGTACTTC
d_gene: TRBD2; j_gene: TRBJ2-1; abundance: -; v_gene: TRBV23-1; CDR3aa: CASSQSDEAGERDEQFF; CDR3nt: TGCGCCAGCAGTCAATCGGACGAAGCGGGAGAAAGGGATGAGCAGTTCTTC
d_gene: -; j_gene: TRBJ1-2; abundance: -; v_gene: TRBV23-1; CDR3aa: CASSQPGGQNDYGYTF; CDR3nt: TGCGCCAGCAGTCAACCGGGCGGACAGAACGACTATGGCTACACCTTC
d_gene: -; j_gene: TRBJ1-4; abundance: few; v_gene: TRBV18; CDR3aa: CASSYRFATKEKLFF; CDR3nt: TGTGCCAGCTCATACCGTTTTGCAACTAAAGAAAAACTGTTTTTT
d_gene: -; j_gene: TRBJ2-5; abundance: -; v_gene: TRBV15; CDR3aa: CATKGTGEETQYF; CDR3nt: TGTGCCACCAAGGGAACAGGAGAAGAGACCCAGTACTTC
d_gene: -; j_gene: TRBJ2-1; abundance: -; v_gene: TRBV11-3; CDR3aa: CASSLNSYNEQFF; CDR3nt: TGTGCCAGCAGCTTAAACAGCTACAATGAGCAGTTCTTC
d_gene: -; j_gene: TRBJ1-1; abundance: few; v_gene: TRBV27; CDR3aa: CASSFWAGLNTEAFF; CDR3nt: TGTGCCAGCAGTTTTTGGGCGGGACTGAACACTGAAGCTTTCTTT
d_gene: -; j_gene: TRBJ1-2; abundance: -; v_gene: TRBV19; CDR3aa: CASSIDQRGLHYGYTF; CDR3nt: TGTGCCAGTAGTATAGATCAACGGGGACTGCACTATGGCTACACCTTC
d_gene: -; j_gene: TRBJ2-7; abundance: -; v_gene: TRBV27; CDR3aa: CASSLLIQGYEQYF; CDR3nt: TGTGCCAGCAGTTTATTAATTCAGGGATACGAGCAGTACTTC
d_gene: TRBD1; j_gene: TRBJ1-4; abundance: -; v_gene: TRBV28; CDR3aa: CASSLTGASGVLGEKLFF; CDR3nt: TGTGCCAGCAGTTTAACAGGGGCTTCTGGGGTTTTGGGTGAAAAACTGTTTTTT
d_gene: TRBD2; j_gene: TRBJ2-1; abundance: -; v_gene: TRBV5-1; CDR3aa: CASSLTAGGNEQFF; CDR3nt: TGCGCCAGCAGCTTAACAGCGGGAGGGAATGAGCAGTTCTTC
d_gene: TRBD1; j_gene: TRBJ1-1; abundance: once; v_gene: TRBV28; CDR3aa: CASSPGGVAEAFF; CDR3nt: TGTGCCAGCAGTCCAGGGGGCGTCGCTGAAGCTTTCTTT
d_gene: TRBD2; j_gene: TRBJ2-1; abundance: -; v_gene: TRBV4-1; CDR3aa: CASSLVMRSGRAGEQFF; CDR3nt: TGCGCCAGCAGCCTAGTGATGCGTAGCGGGAGGGCTGGTGAGCAGTTCTTC
d_gene: TRBD2; j_gene: TRBJ2-1; abundance: -; v_gene: TRBV6-1; CDR3aa: CASSVAGGWSSYNEQFF; CDR3nt: TGTGCCAGCAGTGTAGCGGGAGGCTGGAGCTCCTACAATGAGCAGTTCTTC
d_gene: TRBD2; j_gene: TRBJ2-7; abundance: -; v_gene: TRBV19; CDR3aa: CASSHTTSGRRYEQYF; CDR3nt: TGTGCCAGTAGCCACACCACTAGCGGGAGGAGGTACGAGCAGTACTTC
d_gene: -; j_gene: TRBJ1-4; abundance: -; v_gene: TRBV18; CDR3aa: CASSPSGLANEKLFF; CDR3nt: TGTGCCAGCTCACCATCGGGGTTAGCTAATGAAAAACTGTTTTTT
d_gene: TRBD2; j_gene: TRBJ2-3; abundance: -; v_gene: TRBV5-6; CDR3aa: CASSPLPGLATGSTDTQYF; CDR3nt: TGTGCCAGCAGCCCCTTACCGGGACTAGCGACGGGCAGCACAGATACGCAGTATTTT
d_gene: -; j_gene: TRBJ1-2; abundance: -; v_gene: TRBV6-6; CDR3aa: CASRDESGDYGYTF; CDR3nt: TGTGCCAGCAGGGACGAATCAGGGGACTATGGCTACACCTTC
d_gene: -; j_gene: TRBJ2-4; abundance: -; v_gene: TRBV12-3/TRBV12-4; CDR3aa: CASTGGAKNIQYF; CDR3nt: TGTGCCAGCACCGGGGGAGCCAAAAACATTCAGTACTTC
d_gene: -; j_gene: TRBJ1-4; abundance: -; v_gene: TRBV19; CDR3aa: CASLGPFNEKLFF; CDR3nt: TGTGCCAGTTTGGGGCCATTTAATGAAAAACTGTTTTTT
d_gene: TRBD2; j_gene: TRBJ2-1; abundance: -; v_gene: TRBV7-6; CDR3aa: CASSERLAGGGVEQFF; CDR3nt: TGTGCCAGCAGCGAGAGACTAGCGGGAGGGGGCGTTGAGCAGTTCTTC
d_gene: -; j_gene: TRBJ1-5; abundance: -; v_gene: TRBV4-1; CDR3aa: CASSQDATGPPPFNSNQPQHF; CDR3nt: TGCGCCAGCAGCCAAGATGCGACAGGTCCCCCGCCGTTTAATAGCAATCAGCCCCAGCATTTT
d_gene: TRBD1; j_gene: TRBJ2-1; abundance: -; v_gene: TRBV28; CDR3aa: CASVPSGGEQFF; CDR3nt: TGTGCCAGCGTCCCCTCAGGGGGCGAGCAGTTCTTC
d_gene: -; j_gene: TRBJ1-2; abundance: -; v_gene: TRBV7-2; CDR3aa: CASSLSELRTF; CDR3nt: TGTGCCAGCAGCTTAAGCGAGTTGAGAACCTTC
d_gene: TRBD2; j_gene: TRBJ2-3; abundance: -; v_gene: TRBV20-1; CDR3aa: CSASLASGRVTDTQYF; CDR3nt: TGCAGTGCTAGTTTGGCTAGCGGGAGGGTCACAGATACGCAGTATTTT
d_gene: TRBD2; j_gene: TRBJ2-7; abundance: -; v_gene: TRBV2; CDR3aa: CASRVGLVFLYEQYF; CDR3nt: TGTGCCAGCAGAGTGGGACTAGTGTTCCTCTACGAGCAGTACTTC
d_gene: -; j_gene: TRBJ2-3; abundance: -; v_gene: TRBV4-3; CDR3aa: CASSHGREVSDTDTQYF; CDR3nt: TGCGCCAGCAGCCATGGGCGGGAAGTATCCGACACAGATACGCAGTATTTT
d_gene: TRBD1; j_gene: TRBJ1-1; abundance: -; v_gene: TRBV6-6; CDR3aa: CAGRQGFEAFF; CDR3nt: TGTGCCGGACGACAGGGGTTCGAGGCTTTCTTT
d_gene: -; j_gene: TRBJ1-2; abundance: -; v_gene: TRBV28; CDR3aa: CASSFDRGGGYTF; CDR3nt: TGTGCCAGCAGTTTCGATCGGGGGGGTGGCTACACCTTC
d_gene: TRBD1; j_gene: TRBJ2-3; abundance: -; v_gene: TRBV25-1; CDR3aa: CASSESGGQGPTDTQYF; CDR3nt: TGTGCCAGCAGTGAATCGGGGGGACAGGGGCCCACAGATACGCAGTATTTT
d_gene: -; j_gene: TRBJ2-3; abundance: -; v_gene: TRBV24-1; CDR3aa: CATSDLQATSSIDTQYF; CDR3nt: TGTGCCACCAGTGATTTGCAGGCAACTAGTTCGATCGATACGCAGTATTTT
d_gene: -; j_gene: TRBJ2-7; abundance: once; v_gene: TRBV7-3; CDR3aa: CASSLTGDYEQYF; CDR3nt: TGTGCCAGCAGCTTAACAGGAGATTACGAGCAGTACTTC
d_gene: -; j_gene: TRBJ1-1; abundance: -; v_gene: TRBV19; CDR3aa: CASTLRGGTEAFF; CDR3nt: TGTGCCAGTACCCTTCGGGGGGGCACTGAAGCTTTCTTT
d_gene: TRBD1; j_gene: TRBJ2-1; abundance: few; v_gene: TRBV3-1/TRBV3-2; CDR3aa: CASSQGPTGRTTYNEQFF; CDR3nt: TGTGCCAGCAGCCAAGGGCCGACAGGGCGAACCACCTACAATGAGCAGTTCTTC
d_gene: TRBD2; j_gene: TRBJ2-7; abundance: -; v_gene: TRBV7-2; CDR3aa: CASSPGTSAPYEQYF; CDR3nt: TGTGCCAGCAGCCCCGGGACTAGCGCGCCCTACGAGCAGTACTTC
d_gene: TRBD1; j_gene: TRBJ1-2; abundance: -; v_gene: TRBV7-2; CDR3aa: CASSLASGQGGQGGYTF; CDR3nt: TGTGCCAGCAGCTTAGCGTCCGGACAGGGAGGTCAAGGAGGCTACACCTTC
d_gene: -; j_gene: TRBJ2-5; abundance: -; v_gene: TRBV5-1; CDR3aa: CASSPGAGAGPQETQYF; CDR3nt: TGCGCCAGCAGCCCCGGCGCGGGGGCAGGGCCCCAAGAGACCCAGTACTTC
d_gene: TRBD2; j_gene: TRBJ2-7; abundance: -; v_gene: TRBV3-1/TRBV3-2; CDR3aa: CASSRTSGSSYEQYF; CDR3nt: TGTGCCAGCAGCCGTACTAGCGGGAGCTCCTACGAGCAGTACTTC
d_gene: TRBD1; j_gene: TRBJ2-5; abundance: -; v_gene: TRBV6-2/TRBV6-3; CDR3aa: CASSLAGTGVETQYF; CDR3nt: TGTGCCAGCAGTTTGGCCGGGACAGGGGTGGAGACCCAGTACTTC
d_gene: TRBD2; j_gene: TRBJ2-1; abundance: -; v_gene: TRBV6-5; CDR3aa: CASGPTGLAYNEQFF; CDR3nt: TGTGCCAGCGGACCTACAGGACTAGCCTACAATGAGCAGTTCTTC
d_gene: TRBD2; j_gene: TRBJ2-4; abundance: -; v_gene: TRBV5-6; CDR3aa: CASSAGLALNIQYF; CDR3nt: TGTGCCAGCAGCGCCGGACTAGCCCTAAACATTCAGTACTTC
d_gene: TRBD1; j_gene: TRBJ1-1; abundance: few; v_gene: TRBV14; CDR3aa: CASSQATGGASAFF; CDR3nt: TGTGCCAGCAGCCAAGCAACAGGGGGGGCCTCCGCTTTCTTT
d_gene: -; j_gene: TRBJ1-3; abundance: -; v_gene: TRBV5-6; CDR3aa: CASRWEGHDGNTIYF; CDR3nt: TGTGCCAGCAGGTGGGAGGGGCATGATGGAAACACCATATATTTT
d_gene: -; j_gene: TRBJ2-3; abundance: -; v_gene: TRBV21-1; CDR3aa: CASSKAPVDHSFTDTQYF; CDR3nt: TGTGCCAGCAGCAAAGCCCCGGTTGATCACTCCTTCACAGATACGCAGTATTTT
d_gene: -; j_gene: TRBJ2-7; abundance: -; v_gene: TRBV7-2; CDR3aa: CASSLLAGLGDEQYF; CDR3nt: TGTGCCAGCAGCTTATTAGCCGGGTTGGGTGACGAGCAGTACTTC
d_gene: -; j_gene: TRBJ2-1; abundance: -; v_gene: TRBV28; CDR3aa: CASSFPMRRGEQFF; CDR3nt: TGTGCCAGCAGTTTTCCAATGAGGAGGGGTGAGCAGTTCTTC
d_gene: TRBD1; j_gene: TRBJ1-2; abundance: few; v_gene: TRBV11-2; CDR3aa: CASNRDRYGYTF; CDR3nt: TGTGCCAGCAACCGGGACAGATATGGCTACACCTTC
d_gene: TRBD2; j_gene: TRBJ2-1; abundance: -; v_gene: TRBV6-2/TRBV6-3; CDR3aa: CASSRLAGGLSDEQFF; CDR3nt: TGTGCCAGCAGCCGACTAGCGGGAGGGCTGAGCGATGAGCAGTTCTTC
d_gene: -; j_gene: TRBJ1-4; abundance: -; v_gene: TRBV19; CDR3aa: CASSPGLWFSLNEKLFF; CDR3nt: TGTGCCAGTAGCCCAGGTCTCTGGTTCTCCCTTAATGAAAAACTGTTTTTT
d_gene: TRBD2; j_gene: TRBJ2-1; abundance: -; v_gene: TRBV5-1; CDR3aa: CASSLAAGAYNEQFF; CDR3nt: TGCGCCAGCAGCTTGGCCGCGGGAGCCTACAATGAGCAGTTCTTC
d_gene: -; j_gene: TRBJ2-5; abundance: -; v_gene: TRBV15; CDR3aa: CATSRDWVGETQYF; CDR3nt: TGTGCCACCAGCAGAGATTGGGTCGGGGAGACCCAGTACTTC
d_gene: -; j_gene: TRBJ2-7; abundance: -; v_gene: TRBV5-1; CDR3aa: CASSYDLAYEQYF; CDR3nt: TGCGCCAGCAGCTACGACTTGGCCTACGAGCAGTACTTC